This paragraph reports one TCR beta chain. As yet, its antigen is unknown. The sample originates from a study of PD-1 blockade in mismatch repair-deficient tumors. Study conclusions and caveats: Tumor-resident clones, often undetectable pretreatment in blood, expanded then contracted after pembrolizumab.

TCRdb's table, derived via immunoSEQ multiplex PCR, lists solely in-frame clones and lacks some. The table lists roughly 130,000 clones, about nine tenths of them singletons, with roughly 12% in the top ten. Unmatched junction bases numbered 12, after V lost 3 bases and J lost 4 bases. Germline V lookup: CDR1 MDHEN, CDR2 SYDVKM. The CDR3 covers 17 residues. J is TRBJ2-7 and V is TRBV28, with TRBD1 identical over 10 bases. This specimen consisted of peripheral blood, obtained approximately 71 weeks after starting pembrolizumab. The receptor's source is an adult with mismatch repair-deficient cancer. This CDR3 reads CASSFPSRQGAVYEQYF. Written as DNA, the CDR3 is TGTGCCAGCAGTTTCCCCTCCCGACAGGGGGCGGTGTACGAGCAGTACTTC.